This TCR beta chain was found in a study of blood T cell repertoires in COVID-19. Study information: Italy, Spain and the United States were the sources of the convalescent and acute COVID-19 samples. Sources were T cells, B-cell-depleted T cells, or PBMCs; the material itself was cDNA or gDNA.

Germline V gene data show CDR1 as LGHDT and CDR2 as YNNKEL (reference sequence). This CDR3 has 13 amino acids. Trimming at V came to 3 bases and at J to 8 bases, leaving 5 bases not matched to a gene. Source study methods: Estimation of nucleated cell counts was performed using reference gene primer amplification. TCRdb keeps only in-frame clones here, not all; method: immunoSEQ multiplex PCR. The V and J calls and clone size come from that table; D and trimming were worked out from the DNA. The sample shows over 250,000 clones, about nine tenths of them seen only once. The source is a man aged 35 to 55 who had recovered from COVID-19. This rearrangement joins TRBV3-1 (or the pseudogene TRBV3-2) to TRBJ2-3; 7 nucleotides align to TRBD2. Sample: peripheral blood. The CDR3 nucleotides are TGTGCCAGCAGCCAGGGCGGGAGAAGTACGCAGTATTTT. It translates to CASSQGGRSTQYF.